This T cell receptor beta chain was found in a study of graft-versus-host responses after intestinal transplantation. Across the study: Grafts were multivisceral, liver-intestinal, or isolated intestinal. Uniformly, recipients were administered anti-thymocyte globulin induction with subsequent tacrolimus and steroids for three to four years. General observations from the study: GvH clones occurred in recipient marrow; some first appeared in ileum or blood. Patients with graft-donor T cell macrochimerism had high graft-versus-host to host-versus-graft clonal ratios in allografts.

This CDR3 comprises 17 residues. J gave up 9 bases and V 0 bases, and 13 bases lay outside the gene matches. Germline values: CDR1 LGHNA, CDR2 YNFKEQ. With respect to this clone: Its target is not known.

Graft tissue was processed to release intraepithelial and lamina propria lymphocytes. Produced via immunoSEQ multiplex PCR; TCRdb's table is partial and in-frame only. The sample has 50,000 to 75,000 clones; about 89% are singletons. Sequencing used ileum tissue, obtained more than 350 days after transplant. This clonotype was sampled from a human patient who received an intestinal transplant, so some T cells may come from the graft donor. V is TRBV4-2 and J is TRBJ2-1; 8 bases match TRBD2. Here the CDR3 reads CASSQEGREGWRGEQFF. CDR3 sequence (DNA): TGTGCCAGCAGCCAAGAGGGACGGGAGGGCTGGAGGGGTGAGCAGTTCTTC.